A single sample is the source of the 3 T cell receptor beta chains below, sequenced in a study of blood T cells in healthy people across ages. Through a sample-barcoded 5' primer and a J-beta primer mix, a second PCR was run for about 6 to 11 cycles. MiXCR was run by TCRdb on the 5' RACE reads, yielding one entry per CDR3 protein. The data hold about 780,000 distinct CDR3 sequences, with 46% observed a single time. The material sequenced was blood. The receptors were gathered from an elderly man in good health.

The V gene is TRBV20-1, the J gene TRBJ1-5; tentative D call: TRBD1 (5 bases). The V and J ends lost 4 bases and 0 bases respectively, with 22 bases between them. The V gene's germline CDR1 is DFQATT and CDR2 SNEGSKA (reference sequence). The CDR3 is 18 residues long. CDR3 sequence reads: CSANDWTPAPDSNQPQHF. CDR3 nucleotide sequence: TGCAGTGCTAACGACTGGACACCGGCTCCAGATAGCAATCAGCCCCAGCATTTT.

This clonotype has only a few counts. The V gene is TRBV5-1, the J gene TRBJ2-7, with 7 bases that match TRBD1. From germline, CDR1 is SGHRS and CDR2 YFSETQ. The length of the CDR3 is 16 residues. V was pared by 0 bases and J by 2 bases, with 8 bases of the junction left unmatched. Here the CDR3 reads CASSLGPGQNTYEQYF. The CDR3 nucleotides are TGCGCCAGCAGCTTGGGCCCGGGACAGAATACCTACGAGCAGTACTTC.

The chain recombines TRBV7-2 with TRBJ1-2; TRBD1 might be the D (5 bases). The CDR3 is made up of 14 amino acids. The germline gives CDR1 SGHTA, CDR2 FQGNSA. Trimming shortened V by 8 bases and J by 0 bases, and 13 bases separated the two germline ends. CDR3 residues: CASPGGSSNYGYTF. The DNA for the CDR3 is TGTGCCAGCCCGGGGGGTAGTTCTAACTATGGCTACACCTTC. Full variable domain (remainder filled in from reference TRBV7-2 and TRBJ1-2): GAGVSQSPSNKVTEKGKDVELRCDPISGHTALYWYRQSLGQGLEFLIYFQGNSAPDKSGLPSDRFSAERTGGSVSTLTIQRTQQEDSAVYLCASPGGSSNYGYTFGSGTRLTVV.